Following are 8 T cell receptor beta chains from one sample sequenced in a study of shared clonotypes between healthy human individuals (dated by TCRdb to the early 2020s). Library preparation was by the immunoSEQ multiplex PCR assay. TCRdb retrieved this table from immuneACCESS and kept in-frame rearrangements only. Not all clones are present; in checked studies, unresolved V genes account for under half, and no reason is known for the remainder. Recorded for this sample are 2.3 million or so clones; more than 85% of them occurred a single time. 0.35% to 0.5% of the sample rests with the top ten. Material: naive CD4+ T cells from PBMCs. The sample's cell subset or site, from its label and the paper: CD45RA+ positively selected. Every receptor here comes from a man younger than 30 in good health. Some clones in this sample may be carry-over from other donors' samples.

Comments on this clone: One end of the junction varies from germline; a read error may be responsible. The CDR3 here is CASSHPPYGEAFF. In DNA form, the CDR3 reads TGTGCCAGCAGCCACCCGCCGTACGGGGAGGCCTTTTTC. The chain joins TRBV28 to TRBJ2-7; D is perhaps TRBD2 (6 bases). Looked up from germline, CDR1 is MDHEN and CDR2 is SYDVKM. The CDR3 sequence is 13 residues long.

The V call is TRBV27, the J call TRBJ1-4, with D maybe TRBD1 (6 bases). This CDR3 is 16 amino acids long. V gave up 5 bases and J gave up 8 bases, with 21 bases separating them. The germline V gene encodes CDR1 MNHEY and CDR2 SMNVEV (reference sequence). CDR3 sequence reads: CASSPLGAQEEEKLFF. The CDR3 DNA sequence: TGTGCCAGCAGTCCTCTGGGGGCGCAGGAGGAAGAAAAACTGTTTTTT.

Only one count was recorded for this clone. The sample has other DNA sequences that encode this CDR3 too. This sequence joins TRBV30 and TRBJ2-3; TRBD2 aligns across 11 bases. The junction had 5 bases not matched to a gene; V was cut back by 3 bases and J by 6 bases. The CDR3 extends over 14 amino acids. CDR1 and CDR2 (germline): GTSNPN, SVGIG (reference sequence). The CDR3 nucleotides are TGTGCCTGGAGATTAGCGGGAGGGCCTGATACGCAGTATTTT. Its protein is CAWRLAGGPDTQYF.

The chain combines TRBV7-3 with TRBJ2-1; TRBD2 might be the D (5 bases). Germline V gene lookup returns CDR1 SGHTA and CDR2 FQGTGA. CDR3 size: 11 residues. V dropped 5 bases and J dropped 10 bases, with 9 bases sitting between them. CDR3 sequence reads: CASSPGGEQFF. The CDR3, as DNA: TGTGCCAGCAGCCCAGGCGGGGAGCAGTTCTTC.

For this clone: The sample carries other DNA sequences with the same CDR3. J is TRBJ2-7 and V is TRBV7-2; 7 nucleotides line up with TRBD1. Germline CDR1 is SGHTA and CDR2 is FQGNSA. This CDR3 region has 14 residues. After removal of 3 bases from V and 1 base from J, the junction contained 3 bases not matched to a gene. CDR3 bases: TGTGCCAGCAGCTTCCGGGACAGATCCTACGAGCAGTACTTC. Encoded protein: CASSFRDRSYEQYF.

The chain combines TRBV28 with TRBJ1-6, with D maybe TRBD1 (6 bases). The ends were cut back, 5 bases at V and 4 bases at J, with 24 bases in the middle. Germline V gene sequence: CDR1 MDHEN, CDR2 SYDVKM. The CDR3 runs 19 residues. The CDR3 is CASSHLGPRGGLYNSPLHF. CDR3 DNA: TGTGCCAGCAGTCACTTGGGCCCCAGGGGAGGGTTATATAATTCACCCCTCCACTTT.

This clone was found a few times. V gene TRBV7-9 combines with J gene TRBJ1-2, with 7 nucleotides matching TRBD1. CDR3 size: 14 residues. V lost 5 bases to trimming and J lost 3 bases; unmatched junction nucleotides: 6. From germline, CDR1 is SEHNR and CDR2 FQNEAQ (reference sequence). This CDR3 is CASSLRGSDYGYTF. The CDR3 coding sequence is TGTGCCAGCAGCCTCAGGGGGTCGGACTATGGCTACACCTTC.

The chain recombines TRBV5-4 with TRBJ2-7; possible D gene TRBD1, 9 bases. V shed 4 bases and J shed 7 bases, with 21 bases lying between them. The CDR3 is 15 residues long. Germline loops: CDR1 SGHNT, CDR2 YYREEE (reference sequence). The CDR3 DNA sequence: TGTGCCAGCAGCCTCCCTGGGACAGGGACTAGGGAGCAGTACTTC. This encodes CASSLPGTGTREQYF.